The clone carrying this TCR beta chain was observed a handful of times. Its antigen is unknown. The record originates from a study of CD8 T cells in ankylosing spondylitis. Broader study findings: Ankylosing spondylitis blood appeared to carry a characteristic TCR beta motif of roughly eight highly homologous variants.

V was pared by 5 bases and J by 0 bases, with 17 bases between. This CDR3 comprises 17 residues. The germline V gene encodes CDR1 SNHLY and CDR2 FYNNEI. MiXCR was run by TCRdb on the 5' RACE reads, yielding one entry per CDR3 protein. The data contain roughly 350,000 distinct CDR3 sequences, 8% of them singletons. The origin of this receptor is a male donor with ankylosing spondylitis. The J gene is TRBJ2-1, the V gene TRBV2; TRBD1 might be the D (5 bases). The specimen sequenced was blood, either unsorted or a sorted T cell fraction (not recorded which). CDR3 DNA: TGTGCCAGCAGTCCAATGACAGCCCTTACCTCCTACAATGAGCAGTTCTTC. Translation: CASSPMTALTSYNEQFF.